Detailed here is one T cell receptor beta chain. Its antigen is unidentified. The junction shows a germline mismatch at one end, possibly a read error. These data originate in a study of post-analysis software for immune sequencing data. In the study overall: As for disease course, relapsing-remitting, secondary progressive and progressive-relapsing multiple sclerosis were all included. Overall study findings and caveats: Controls showed significantly higher normalized Chao1 diversity than did multiple sclerosis patients. By F measure, samples from a shared preparation batch strongly co-clustered.

The library was made from cDNA and included unique molecular identifiers. From about 1 to 10 million T cells, 550,000 or so cDNA molecules were obtained. Using its own MiXCR run on the PCR reads, TCRdb lists one record per CDR3 protein. The sample has more than 500,000 distinct CDR3 sequences, 30% to 40% seen once. Sample: blood. The sequence was obtained from a girl aged 2-17 years with multiple sclerosis.

CDR3 in amino acids: CSTRTGGPPNEQFF. Written as DNA, the CDR3 is TGCAGTACTAGGACGGGGGGGCCTCCGAATGAGCAGTTCTTC. The chain combines TRBV20-1 with TRBJ2-1, with 8 bases identical to TRBD2. Germline V gene data show CDR1 as DFQATT and CDR2 as SNEGSKA (reference sequence). The CDR3 consists of 14 residues.